This T cell receptor (beta chain) was sequenced in a study of blood T cell repertoires in COVID-19. Study information: COVID-19 samples from acute and convalescent phases originated in the United States, Italy and Spain. T cells, B-cell-depleted T cells, or PBMCs supplied cDNA or gDNA.

The CDR3 is 12 amino acids. The ends lost 2 bases at V and 10 bases at J; junction bases unmatched: 3. Germline V gene lookup returns CDR1 SGHTS and CDR2 YDEGEE. In the authors' workflow: Using reference gene primer amplification, nucleated cell counts were estimated. The method was immunoSEQ multiplex PCR; TCRdb's version includes in-frame clones alone and lacks a portion of them. The V and J calls and clone size come from that table; D and trimming were worked out from the DNA. This table has fewer than 20,000 clones, nearly 90% appearing once. The receptor was isolated from an elderly man with acute or convalescent COVID-19. The chain uses TRBV5-8 and TRBJ1-3; TRBD1 matches 7 bases. Sequenced: peripheral blood. CDR3 DNA sequence: TGTGCCAGCAGCTTAAGGGGGCAAACCATATATTTT. Protein: CASSLRGQTIYF. Using reference TRBV5-8 and TRBJ1-3 for the parts outside the CDR3, the full variable domain is EAGVTQSPTHLIKTRGQQATLRCSPISGHTSVYWYQQALGLGLQFLLWYDEGEERNRGNFPPRFSGRQFPNYSSELNVNALELEDSALYLCASSLRGQTIYFGEGSWLTVV.